This T cell receptor beta chain was found in a study of high-grade serous ovarian cancer treatment subgroups. About the study: Mean per sample: approximately 13,000 reads, around 7,100 unique TCR beta rearrangements.

Clones were read by immunoSEQ multiplex PCR, and TCRdb kept only the in-frame ones, dropping some. The sample shows roughly 1,900 clones, roughly 87% of them seen only once. The tumor samples were collected prior to definitive surgery or chemotherapy. Findings and caveats of the study: Repertoire similarity ranged roughly 0.1 to 0.79 between tumors of one patient. Only CDR3 was analyzed; CDR1 and CDR2 were not.

A remark on this clone: The antigen is unknown.

This CDR3 has 13 amino acids. CDR1 and CDR2 (germline): SQVTM, ANQGSEA. V gave up 2 bases and J gave up 2 bases, with 9 bases separating them. The source material was tumor tissue. This sequence was found in a human donor with high-grade serous ovarian cancer. The V call is TRBV29-1, the J call TRBJ1-2; perhaps TRBD1 as D (5 bases). CDR3 nucleotides: TGCAGCGTTGAATTCCGGGGGAACTATGGCTACACCTTC. The encoded protein is CSVEFRGNYGYTF.